This paragraph covers one TCR beta chain sequence. Its cognate antigen is unknown. Combining iRepertoire HTBI primers with Arm-PCR of CDR3 regions, the authors built TCR beta libraries. A single record per CDR3 protein comes from TCRdb applying MiXCR to the multiplex PCR reads. Among a few hundred thousand distinct CDR3 sequences listed, approximately 12% were seen once. The source of the sample is a study of regulatory T cells in long-lasting Graves disease. Notes on the study in general: Lower TCR diversity was seen in persistent Graves' patients than in newly diagnosed ones.

V lost 2 bases and J lost 12, with 10 bases in between. The CDR3 is 12 residues long. Germline loops: CDR1 MNHEY, CDR2 SVGAGI. Stated time point: newly diagnosed GD, antithyroid drugs for less than 3 months. There was RNA extracted from PBMCs, and the TCR library was made from it. The peripheral blood volume drawn was around 10 milliliters, and it was collected into EDTA tubes. These data also featured in a second study, about T cells in Graves' hyperthyroidism and ophthalmopathy. That paper states: Hyperthyroidism patients were newly diagnosed, had disease duration under 2 months, and were aged 18 to 65 years. First-round RT-PCR with HTBI primers amplified the TCR CDR3 region.

The specimen was peripheral blood mononuclear cells (PBMCs), collected at new diagnosis, from a patient treated with antithyroid drugs. The sequence was obtained from a woman aged 18-29 years with Graves disease. The chain joins TRBV6-5 to TRBJ2-2, with D unclear. DNA for the CDR3: TGTGCCAGCAGTTACGGCCGTTCCCAGCTGTTTTTT. It specifies CASSYGRSQLFF.